This T cell receptor (beta chain) stems from a study of monozygotic twins with inflammatory bowel disease. On this clonotype: The antigen is not known.

TCRdb re-called the 5' RACE reads and shows each CDR3 protein once, DNA omitted. The sample's table shows about 380,000 distinct CDR3 sequences. Germline V gene sequence: CDR1 SQVTM, CDR2 ANQGSEA. The CDR3 has 18 amino acids. The study, taken as a whole, reports: TCRbeta diversity (inverse Simpson) was lower in IBD patients than in healthy co-twins. For IBD patients, clonotypes shared with others were fewer than for healthy twins, especially with disease activity.

Whole-blood RNA isolation (total RNA) proceeded without T cell sorting. The origin of this receptor is a human donor with ulcerative colitis or Crohn's disease, or a healthy co-twin of an affected twin (not recorded which). The chain combines TRBV29-1 with TRBJ1-1; no DNA is available, so the TRBD1 call from TCRdb remains unchecked. Sequenced: blood. This CDR3 is CSVEDLDRPVTRNTEAFF.